The 2 T cell receptor beta chains below all came from one sample that was sequenced in a study of cytomegalovirus exposure and HLA in healthy donors. Amplification used 60 Vbeta primers and 13 Jbeta primers. Here immunoSEQ multiplex PCR was the method, and the copy in TCRdb shows in-frame clones only, minus some. The top ten hold under 2.5% of the sample, which has 120,000 or so clones, 15% seen once. The source material was PBMCs. These receptors originate from a young woman in good health and CMV-seronegative.

The chain joins TRBV6-1 to TRBJ1-5; D unclear. The length of the CDR3 is 14 residues. Germline values: CDR1 MNHNS, CDR2 SASEGT. Deletions cut 4 bases from V and 7 bases from J, with 14 bases between. The CDR3 sequence is CASSVGPGIQPQHF. In DNA form, the CDR3 reads TGTGCCAGCAGTGTTGGACCCGGGATACAGCCCCAGCATTTT.

Of note for this clone: Additional DNA sequences in this sample encode the identical CDR3. The chain links TRBV15 to TRBJ2-7; D is uncertain. Trimming removed 0 bases from V and 0 bases from J, with 9 bases in between. The germline CDR1 and CDR2 sequences are LNHNV and YYDKDF (reference sequence). CDR3 size: 15 residues. CDR3: CATSREAGSSYEQYF. CDR3 DNA sequence: TGTGCCACCAGCAGAGAGGCAGGAAGCTCCTACGAGCAGTACTTC.